A selection of T cell receptor beta chains follows, all from one sample in a study of blood T cell repertoires in COVID-19. Sequencing used immunoSEQ multiplex PCR; TCRdb keeps in-frame clones, though not all of them. The table has roughly 78,000 clones, roughly 86% seen once. The sample consisted of peripheral blood. The source is a woman in her sixties or seventies with acute or convalescent COVID-19. CDR3s include the opening cysteine and the closing phenylalanine or tryptophan. D genes are given only for firm matches. Size is omitted from some rows. Given values are once, few, many or a class for expanded clones.

.,.,TRBV7-2,TRBJ2-7,TGTGCCAGCAGCTTAGATCCAGTGGCGGCCTACGAGCAGTACTTC,CASSLDPVAAYEQYF
TRBD2,.,TRBV7-9,TRBJ2-7,TGTGCCAGCAGTAACAGCGGGGGGGTCCGATACGAGCAGTACTTC,CASSNSGGVRYEQYF
.,.,TRBV28,TRBJ1-4,TGTGCCACCGCCACGGATCAGGGTAGTGAAAAACTGTTTTTT,CATATDQGSEKLFF
TRBD2,.,TRBV4-2,TRBJ2-2,TGTGCCAGCAGCCACCAGGGACTAGCGGGACCTAAGAACACCGGGGAGCTGTTTTTT,CASSHQGLAGPKNTGELFF
.,once,TRBV3-1/TRBV3-2,TRBJ2-7,TGTGCCAGCAGCCAAGGAGGCTACGAGCAGTACTTC,CASSQGGYEQYF
.,.,TRBV13,TRBJ2-2,TGTGCCAGCAGCCAAGGGGTGGGGACACCCACCGGGGAGCTGTTTTTT,CASSQGVGTPTGELFF
TRBD1,.,TRBV7-2,TRBJ2-2,TGTGCCAGCAGCTTAGGGACAGGGGGGTCCGGGGAGCTGTTTTTT,CASSLGTGGSGELFF
TRBD1,.,TRBV5-1,TRBJ1-1,TGCGCCAGCAGCCCTTCGGGACAGGGCCAACAGAACACTGAAGCTTTCTTT,CASSPSGQGQQNTEAFF
TRBD1,.,TRBV2,TRBJ1-3,TGTGCCAGCAGTAAGACAGGGAGCTTCTCTGGAAACACCATATATTTT,CASSKTGSFSGNTIYF
TRBD1,once,TRBV25-1,TRBJ2-5,TGTGCCAGCAGTGTCCGGTCAGGGGGTCAGGAGACCCAGTACTTC,CASSVRSGGQETQYF
TRBD1,.,TRBV6-2/TRBV6-3,TRBJ2-5,TGTGCCAGCAGCCTAACCGGGACAGGGCTAGGTGAGACCCAGTACTTC,CASSLTGTGLGETQYF
TRBD1,.,TRBV5-4,TRBJ2-3,TGTGCCAGCAGCTCAACAGGGGGCACAGATACGCAGTATTTT,CASSSTGGTDTQYF
.,.,TRBV5-4,TRBJ1-4,TGTGCCAGCAGCCCACCTGGACAGGAAAAACTGTTTTTT,CASSPPGQEKLFF
.,.,TRBV30,TRBJ1-5,TGTGCCTGGAGTGTAGGAGACAGCGGCAATCAGCCCCAGCATTTT,CAWSVGDSGNQPQHF
.,.,TRBV11-3,TRBJ2-3,TGTGCCAGCAGCCCCCTACGAACAGATACGCAGTATTTT,CASSPLRTDTQYF
.,.,TRBV6-2/TRBV6-3,TRBJ2-7,TGTGCCAGCAGTTACGGGCGCGAATACGAGCAGTACTTC,CASSYGREYEQYF
.,once,TRBV30,TRBJ1-3,TGTGCCTGGAGTGTCCGGGGAAACACCATATATTTT,CAWSVRGNTIYF
.,.,TRBV7-9,TRBJ1-4,TGTGCCAGCAGCTTCAGGGTCCAAGAAAAACTGTTTTTT,CASSFRVQEKLFF
TRBD2,.,TRBV30,TRBJ2-1,TGTGCCTGGAGTGTACGGACTAGCGGGGATCCTTGGTCCTACAATGAGCAGTTCTTC,CAWSVRTSGDPWSYNEQFF
.,.,TRBV27,TRBJ1-4,TGTGCCAGCAGTGCCCTCAGGGCAACTAATGAAAAACTGTTTTTT,CASSALRATNEKLFF
.,.,TRBV9,TRBJ1-4,TGTGCCAGCAGCGTACGGGGTCTAACTAATGAAAAACTGTTTTTT,CASSVRGLTNEKLFF
TRBD2,.,TRBV6-1,TRBJ2-1,TGTGCCAGCAGTGAACTAGCGGGAGGGCCAGGTGAGCAGTTCTTC,CASSELAGGPGEQFF
TRBD1,.,TRBV4-1,TRBJ1-2,TGCGCCAGCAGCCCGGGGGAATCGACAGGGATCATAGGCTATGGCTACACCTTC,CASSPGESTGIIGYGYTF
.,.,TRBV12-3/TRBV12-4,TRBJ1-1,TGTGCCAGCGCACTAGGTCCGGAAACTGAAGCTTTCTTT,CASALGPETEAFF
.,.,TRBV18,TRBJ2-6,TGTGCCAGCTCACCTCCGGGACACCCTGGGGCCAACGTCCTGACTTTC,CASSPPGHPGANVLTF
TRBD1,.,TRBV4-2,TRBJ1-6,TGTGCCAGCAGCCTAGAGGGTGTGAGGACAGGGAGTAATTCACCCCTCCACTTT,CASSLEGVRTGSNSPLHF
.,.,TRBV28,TRBJ2-1,TGTGCCAGCAGTTTAGGTGGGGGGTTCGGGGATGAGCAGTTCTTC,CASSLGGGFGDEQFF
TRBD2,once,TRBV28,TRBJ2-4,TGTGCCAGCAGTAAAGCGGGGGGGCAGAACATTCAGTACTTC,CASSKAGGQNIQYF
.,.,TRBV6-5,TRBJ2-1,TGTGCCAGCAGCTCACAGGGCACATACAATGAGCAGTTCTTC,CASSSQGTYNEQFF
.,once,TRBV28,TRBJ2-7,TGTGCCAGCAGACAGGTTGGGTACGAGCAGTACTTC,CASRQVGYEQYF
TRBD1,.,TRBV18,TRBJ2-7,TGTGCCAGCTCACCCGGGACAGCATCCTACGAGCAGTACTTC,CASSPGTASYEQYF
.,few,TRBV16,TRBJ1-4,TGTGCCAGCAGCCGAAACAGGGAAGGGGCCGAAAAACTGTTTTTT,CASSRNREGAEKLFF
TRBD2,.,TRBV10-3,TRBJ2-2,TGTGCCATCAGTGATCGACTAGCGGGAGGAACCGGGGAGCTGTTTTTT,CAISDRLAGGTGELFF
TRBD2,.,TRBV29-1,TRBJ2-7,TGCAGCGGCGGAGGCGGACTAGCGGGAGGCTACGAGCAGTACTTC,CSGGGGLAGGYEQYF
TRBD1,.,TRBV14,TRBJ1-4,TGTGCCAGCAGCCGGACAGGGCATAATGAAAAACTGTTTTTT,CASSRTGHNEKLFF
TRBD1,.,TRBV2,TRBJ2-7,TGTGCCAGCGAAACAGGGGGGAACTCCTACGAGCAGTACTTC,CASETGGNSYEQYF
.,.,TRBV18,TRBJ1-4,TGTGCCAGCTCTCCGGGGGGCTATGAAAAACTGTTTTTT,CASSPGGYEKLFF